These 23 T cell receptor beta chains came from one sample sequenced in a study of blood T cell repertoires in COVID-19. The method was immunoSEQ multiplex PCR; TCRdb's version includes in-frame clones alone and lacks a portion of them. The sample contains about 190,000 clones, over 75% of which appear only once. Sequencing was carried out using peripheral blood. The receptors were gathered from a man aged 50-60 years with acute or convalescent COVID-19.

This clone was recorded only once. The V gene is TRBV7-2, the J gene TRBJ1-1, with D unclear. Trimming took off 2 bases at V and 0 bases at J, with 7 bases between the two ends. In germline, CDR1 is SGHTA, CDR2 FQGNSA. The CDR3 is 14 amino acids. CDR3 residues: CASSLSRVNTEAFF. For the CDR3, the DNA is TGTGCCAGCAGCTTAAGTCGGGTGAACACTGAAGCTTTCTTT.

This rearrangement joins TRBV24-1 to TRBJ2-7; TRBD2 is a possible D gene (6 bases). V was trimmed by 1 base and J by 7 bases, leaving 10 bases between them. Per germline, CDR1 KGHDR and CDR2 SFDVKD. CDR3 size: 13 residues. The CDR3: CATSDFGGMEQYF. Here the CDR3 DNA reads TGTGCCACCAGTGATTTCGGGGGAATGGAGCAGTACTTC.

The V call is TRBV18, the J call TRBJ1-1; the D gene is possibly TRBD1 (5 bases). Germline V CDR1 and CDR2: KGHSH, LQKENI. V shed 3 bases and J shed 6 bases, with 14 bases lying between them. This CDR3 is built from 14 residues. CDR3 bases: TGTGCCAGCTCACCCCTGACAGAAATCGCTGAAGCTTTCTTT. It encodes CASSPLTEIAEAFF.

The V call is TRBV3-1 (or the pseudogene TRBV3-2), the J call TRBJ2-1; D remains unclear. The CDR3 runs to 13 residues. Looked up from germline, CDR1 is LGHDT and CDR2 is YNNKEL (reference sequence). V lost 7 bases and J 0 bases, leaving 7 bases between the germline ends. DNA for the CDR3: TGTGCCAGCACCAAGAGCTCCTACAATGAGCAGTTCTTC. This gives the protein CASTKSSYNEQFF.

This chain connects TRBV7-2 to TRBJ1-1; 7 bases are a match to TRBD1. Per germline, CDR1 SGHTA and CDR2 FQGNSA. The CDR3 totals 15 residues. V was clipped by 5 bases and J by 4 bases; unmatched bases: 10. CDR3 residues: CASSLTRGAGTEAFF. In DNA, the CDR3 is TGTGCCAGCAGCCTCACCAGGGGGGCGGGCACTGAAGCTTTCTTT.

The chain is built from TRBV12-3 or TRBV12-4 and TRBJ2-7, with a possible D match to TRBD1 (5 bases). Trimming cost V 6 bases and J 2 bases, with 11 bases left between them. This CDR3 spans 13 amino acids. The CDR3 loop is CASSPGYAYEQYF. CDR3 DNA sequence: TGTGCCAGCAGCCCAGGGTACGCCTACGAGCAGTACTTC.

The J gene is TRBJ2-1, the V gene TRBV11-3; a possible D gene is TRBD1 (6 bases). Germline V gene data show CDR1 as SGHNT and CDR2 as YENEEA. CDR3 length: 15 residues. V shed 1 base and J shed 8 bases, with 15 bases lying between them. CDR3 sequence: CASSLGQAGTDEQFF. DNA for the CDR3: TGTGCCAGCAGCTTAGGACAGGCGGGCACGGATGAGCAGTTCTTC.

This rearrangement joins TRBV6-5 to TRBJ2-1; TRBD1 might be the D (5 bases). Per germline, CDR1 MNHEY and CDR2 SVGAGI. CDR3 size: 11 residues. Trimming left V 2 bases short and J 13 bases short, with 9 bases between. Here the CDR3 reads CASSYNRLQFF. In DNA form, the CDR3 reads TGTGCCAGCAGTTACAACAGGCTTCAGTTCTTC.

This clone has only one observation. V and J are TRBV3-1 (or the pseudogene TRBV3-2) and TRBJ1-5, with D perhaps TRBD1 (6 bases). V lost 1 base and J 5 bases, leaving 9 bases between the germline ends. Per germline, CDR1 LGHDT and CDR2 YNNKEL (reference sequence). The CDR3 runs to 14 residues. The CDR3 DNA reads TGTGCCAGCAGCCAAGCACAGGGAGATCAGCCCCAGCATTTT. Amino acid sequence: CASSQAQGDQPQHF.

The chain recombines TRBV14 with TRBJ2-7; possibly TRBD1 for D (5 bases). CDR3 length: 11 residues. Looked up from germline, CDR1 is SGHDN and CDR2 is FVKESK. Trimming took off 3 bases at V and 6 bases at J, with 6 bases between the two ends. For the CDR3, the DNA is TGTGCCAGCAGCCAGGGGCGCGAGCAGTACGTC. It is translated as CASSQGREQYV.

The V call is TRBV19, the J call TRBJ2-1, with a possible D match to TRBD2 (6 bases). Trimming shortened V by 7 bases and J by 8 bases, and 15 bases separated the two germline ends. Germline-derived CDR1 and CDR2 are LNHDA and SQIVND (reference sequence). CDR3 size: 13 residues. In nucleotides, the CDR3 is TGTGCCAGTACCTCCCCAGCGGGTCATGAGCAGTTCTTC. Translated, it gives CASTSPAGHEQFF.

The CDR3 here is CASSYGGTSGSYEQYF. In nucleotides, the CDR3 is TGTGCCAGCAGTTACGGGGGGACTAGCGGGAGCTACGAGCAGTACTTC. The gene calls are TRBV6-2 or TRBV6-3 and TRBJ2-7; 14 positions match TRBD2. Per germline, CDR1 MNHEY and CDR2 SVGEGT. This CDR3 contains 16 residues. After removal of 2 bases from V and 3 bases from J, the junction contained 3 bases not matched to a gene.

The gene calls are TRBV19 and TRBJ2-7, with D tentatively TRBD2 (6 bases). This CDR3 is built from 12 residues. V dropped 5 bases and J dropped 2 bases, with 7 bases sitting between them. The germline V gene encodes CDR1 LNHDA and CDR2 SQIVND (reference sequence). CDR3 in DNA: TGTGCCAGTAGTGGACTACCCTACGAGCAGTACTTC. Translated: CASSGLPYEQYF. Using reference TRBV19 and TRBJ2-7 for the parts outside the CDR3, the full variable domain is DGGITQSPKYLFRKEGQNVTLSCEQNLNHDAMYWYRQDPGQGLRLIYYSQIVNDFQKGDIAEGYSVSREKKESFPLTVTSAQKNPTAFYLCASSGLPYEQYFGPGTRLTVT.

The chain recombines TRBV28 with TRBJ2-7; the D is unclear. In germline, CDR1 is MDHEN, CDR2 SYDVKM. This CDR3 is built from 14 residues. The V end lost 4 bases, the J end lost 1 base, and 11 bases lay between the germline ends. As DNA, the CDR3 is TGTGCCAGCAGTTCCCTTCCTAAATCCTACGAGCAGTACTTC. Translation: CASSSLPKSYEQYF. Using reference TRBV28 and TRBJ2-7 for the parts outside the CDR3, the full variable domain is DVKVTQSSRYLVKRTGEKVFLECVQDMDHENMFWYRQDPGLGLRLIYFSYDVKMKEKGDIPEGYSVSREKKERFSLILESASTNQTSMYLCASSSLPKSYEQYFGPGTRLTVT.

The CDR3 nucleotides read TGTGCCAGCAGTTTATCTCCTACAGGGGTCCTCTATGGCTACACCTTC. Protein: CASSLSPTGVLYGYTF. The chain links TRBV28 to TRBJ1-2; TRBD1 matches at 7 bases. The V segment lost 1 base and the J segment 4 bases; nucleotides outside the gene matches: 9. This CDR3 has 16 amino acids. CDR1 is MDHEN, CDR2 SYDVKM, per germline.

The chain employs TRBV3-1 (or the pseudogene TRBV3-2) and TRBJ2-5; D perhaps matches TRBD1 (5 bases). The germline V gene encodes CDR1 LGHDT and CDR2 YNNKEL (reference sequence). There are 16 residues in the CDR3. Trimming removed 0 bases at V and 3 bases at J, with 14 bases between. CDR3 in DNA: TGTGCCAGCAGCCAAGAAGTCGGTGGGGCAGAAGAGACCCAGTACTTC. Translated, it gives CASSQEVGGAEETQYF.

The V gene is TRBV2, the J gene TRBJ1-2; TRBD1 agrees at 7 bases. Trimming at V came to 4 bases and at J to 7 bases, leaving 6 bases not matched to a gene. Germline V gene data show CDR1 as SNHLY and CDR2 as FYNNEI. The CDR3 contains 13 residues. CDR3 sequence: CASSAQTGSGYTF. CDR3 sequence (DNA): TGTGCCAGCAGTGCCCAGACAGGGTCTGGCTACACCTTC.

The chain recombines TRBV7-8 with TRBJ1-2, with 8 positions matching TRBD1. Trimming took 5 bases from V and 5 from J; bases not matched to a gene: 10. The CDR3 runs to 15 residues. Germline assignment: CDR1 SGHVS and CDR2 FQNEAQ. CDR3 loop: CASSPGQGQWYGYTF. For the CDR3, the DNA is TGTGCCAGCAGCCCCGGACAGGGACAGTGGTATGGCTACACCTTC. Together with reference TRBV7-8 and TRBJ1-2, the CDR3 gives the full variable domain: GAGVSQSPRYKVAKRGQDVALRCDPISGHVSLFWYQQALGQGPEFLTYFQNEAQLDKSGLPSDRFFAERPEGSVSTLKIQRTQQEDSAVYLCASSPGQGQWYGYTFGSGTRLTVV.

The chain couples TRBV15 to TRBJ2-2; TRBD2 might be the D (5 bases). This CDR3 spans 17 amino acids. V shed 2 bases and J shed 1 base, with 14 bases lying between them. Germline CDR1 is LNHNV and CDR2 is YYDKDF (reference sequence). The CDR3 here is CATSRSEGTMNTGELFF. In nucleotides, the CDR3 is TGTGCCACCAGCAGATCCGAGGGAACCATGAACACCGGGGAGCTGTTTTTT.

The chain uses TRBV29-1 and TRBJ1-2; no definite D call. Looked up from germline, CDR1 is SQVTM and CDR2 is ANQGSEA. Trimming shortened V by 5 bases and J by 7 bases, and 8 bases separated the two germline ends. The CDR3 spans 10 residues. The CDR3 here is CSVRTGGYTF. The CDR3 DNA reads TGCAGCGTTCGAACGGGTGGCTACACCTTC.

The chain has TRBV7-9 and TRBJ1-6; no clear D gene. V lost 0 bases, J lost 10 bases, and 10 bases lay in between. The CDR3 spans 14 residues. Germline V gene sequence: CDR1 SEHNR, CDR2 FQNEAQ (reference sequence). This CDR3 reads CASSLARGYSPLHF. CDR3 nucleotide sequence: TGTGCCAGCAGCTTAGCCCGGGGTTACTCACCCCTCCACTTT.

CDR3 region: CASSQARADYNSPLHF. CDR3 in DNA: TGTGCCAGCAGCCAGGCAAGAGCGGACTATAATTCACCCCTCCACTTT. The chain couples TRBV14 to TRBJ1-6; D is uncertain. In germline, CDR1 is SGHDN, CDR2 FVKESK. CDR3 size: 16 residues. V gave up 3 bases and J gave up 3 bases, with 12 bases separating them.

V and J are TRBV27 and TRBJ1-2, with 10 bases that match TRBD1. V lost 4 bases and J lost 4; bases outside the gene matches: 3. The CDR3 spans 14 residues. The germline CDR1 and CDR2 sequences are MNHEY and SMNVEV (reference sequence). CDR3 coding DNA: TGTGCCAGCAGTTCGGACAGGGGGAGCTATGGCTACACCTTC. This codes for CASSSDRGSYGYTF.